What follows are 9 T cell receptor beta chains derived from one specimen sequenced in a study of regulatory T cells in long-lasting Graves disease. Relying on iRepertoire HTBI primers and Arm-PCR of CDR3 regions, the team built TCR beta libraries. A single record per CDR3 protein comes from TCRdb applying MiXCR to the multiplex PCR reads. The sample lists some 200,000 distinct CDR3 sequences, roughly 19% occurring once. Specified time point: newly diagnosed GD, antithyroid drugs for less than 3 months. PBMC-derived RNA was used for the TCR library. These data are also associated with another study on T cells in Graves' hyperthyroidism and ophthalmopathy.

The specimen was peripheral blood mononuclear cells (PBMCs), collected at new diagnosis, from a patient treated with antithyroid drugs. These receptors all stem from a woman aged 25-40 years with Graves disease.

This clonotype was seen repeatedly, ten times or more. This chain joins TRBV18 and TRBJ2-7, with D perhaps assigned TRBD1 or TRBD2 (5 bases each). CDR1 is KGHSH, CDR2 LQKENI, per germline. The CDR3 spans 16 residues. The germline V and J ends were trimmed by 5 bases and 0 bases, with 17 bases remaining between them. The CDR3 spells CASSSQTGTGSYEQYF. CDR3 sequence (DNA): TGTGCCAGCTCATCTCAAACCGGGACGGGCTCCTACGAGCAGTACTTC.

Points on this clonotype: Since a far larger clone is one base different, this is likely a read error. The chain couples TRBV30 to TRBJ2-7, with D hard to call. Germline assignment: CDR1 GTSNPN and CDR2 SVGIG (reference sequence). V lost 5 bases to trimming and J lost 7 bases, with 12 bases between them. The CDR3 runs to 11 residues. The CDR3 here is CAWGGRHEQYF. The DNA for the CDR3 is TGTGCCTGGGGTGGGCGGCATGAGCAGTACTTC.

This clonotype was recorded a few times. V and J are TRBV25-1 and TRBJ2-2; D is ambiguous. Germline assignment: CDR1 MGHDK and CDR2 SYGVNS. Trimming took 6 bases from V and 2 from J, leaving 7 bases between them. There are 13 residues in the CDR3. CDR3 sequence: CASRVSNTGELFF. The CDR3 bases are TGTGCCAGCAGAGTTAGCAACACCGGGGAGCTGTTTTTT.

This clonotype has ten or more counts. CDR3 DNA: TGTGCCAGCAGACCGGGACTAGGGGCGCGGAATAGGACCGGGGAGCTGTTTTTT. Translated, it gives CASRPGLGARNRTGELFF. The genes are TRBV2 and TRBJ2-2; the match to TRBD2 covers 8 bases. Germline V gene sequence: CDR1 SNHLY, CDR2 FYNNEI. The J segment lost 5 bases and the V segment lost 6 bases, leaving 17 bases of the junction unmatched. This CDR3 has 18 residues.

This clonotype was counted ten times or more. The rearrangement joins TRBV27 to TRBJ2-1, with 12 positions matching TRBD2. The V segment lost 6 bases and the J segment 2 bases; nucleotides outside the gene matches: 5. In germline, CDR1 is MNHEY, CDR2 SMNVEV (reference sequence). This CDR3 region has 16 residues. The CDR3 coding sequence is TGTGCCAGCAGGCCCGGACTAGCGGGAACCTACAATGAGCAGTTCTTC. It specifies CASRPGLAGTYNEQFF.

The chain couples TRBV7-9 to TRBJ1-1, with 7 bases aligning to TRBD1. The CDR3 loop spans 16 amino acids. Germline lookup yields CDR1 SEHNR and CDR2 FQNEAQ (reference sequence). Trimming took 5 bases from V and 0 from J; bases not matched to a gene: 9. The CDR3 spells CASSHPGRGLNTEAFF. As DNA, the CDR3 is TGTGCCAGCAGCCATCCCGGTAGGGGGCTGAACACTGAAGCTTTCTTT.

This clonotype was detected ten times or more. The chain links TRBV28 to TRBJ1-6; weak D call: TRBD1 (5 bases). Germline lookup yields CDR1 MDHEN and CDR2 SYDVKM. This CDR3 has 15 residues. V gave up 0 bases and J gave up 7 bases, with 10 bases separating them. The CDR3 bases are TGTGCCAGCAGTTTATGGCAGGGCGGCAATTCACCCCTCCACTTT. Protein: CASSLWQGGNSPLHF.

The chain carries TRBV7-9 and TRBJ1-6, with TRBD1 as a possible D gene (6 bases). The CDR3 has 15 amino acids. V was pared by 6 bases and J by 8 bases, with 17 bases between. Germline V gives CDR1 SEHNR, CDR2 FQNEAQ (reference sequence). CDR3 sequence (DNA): TGTGCCAGCAGTTCCGTACAGGGCGGGGATTCACCCCTCCACTTT. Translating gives CASSSVQGGDSPLHF.

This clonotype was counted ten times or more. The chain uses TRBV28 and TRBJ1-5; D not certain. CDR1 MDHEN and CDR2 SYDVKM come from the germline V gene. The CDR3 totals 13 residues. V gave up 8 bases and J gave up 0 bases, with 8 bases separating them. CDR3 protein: CASHSSSNQPQHF. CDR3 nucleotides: TGTGCCAGCCACTCGAGTAGCAATCAGCCCCAGCATTTT.